The next 5 T cell receptor beta chains were all read from a single sample in a study of blood T cell repertoires in COVID-19. The repertoire was sequenced with immunoSEQ multiplex PCR; TCRdb's copy has only in-frame clones and lacks some. Of about 180,000 clones in the sample, over 80% were seen once. What was sequenced was peripheral blood. Receptor source: a woman in her forties with COVID-19, enrolled during active disease.

The chain couples TRBV6-2 or TRBV6-3 to TRBJ1-5; D unclear. Germline V gene data show CDR1 as MNHEY and CDR2 as SVGEGT. The CDR3 is 19 amino acids. V gave up 4 bases and J gave up 2 bases, with 24 bases separating them. CDR3 nucleotide sequence: TGTGCCAGCAGTTGGGCCACCCAGCGCCTACGAGCGGGCAATCAGCCCCAGCATTTT. As protein: CASSWATQRLRAGNQPQHF.

The rearrangement joins TRBV28 to TRBJ2-7; possibly TRBD1 for D (5 bases). Trimming removed 3 bases from V and 0 bases from J, with 12 bases in between. CDR1 MDHEN and CDR2 SYDVKM come from the germline V gene. The length of the CDR3 is 15 residues. Here the CDR3 reads CASSFRRASSYEQYF. CDR3 bases: TGTGCCAGCAGTTTTCGCAGGGCTAGCTCCTACGAGCAGTACTTC.

J is TRBJ1-5 and V is TRBV20-1; D gene unclear. Between the trimmed V and J ends, which lost 3 bases and 2 bases, there was a span of 8 bases. This CDR3 has 13 residues. Per germline, CDR1 DFQATT and CDR2 SNEGSKA (reference sequence). CDR3 in amino acids: CSASRQGNQPQHF. Here the CDR3 DNA reads TGCAGTGCTAGTAGGCAGGGCAATCAGCCCCAGCATTTT.

This clone was seen once. The V call is TRBV6-5, the J call TRBJ1-3, with a possible D match to TRBD1 (6 bases). The V end lost 6 bases, the J end lost 3 bases, and 15 bases lay between the germline ends. This CDR3 contains 15 residues. Germline CDR1 is MNHEY and CDR2 is SVGAGI. CDR3 nucleotides: TGTGCCAGCAGGCAACAACAGGGCGGTGGAAACACCATATATTTT. Translating it yields CASRQQQGGGNTIYF.

The rearrangement links TRBV18 to TRBJ2-3, with 13 bases lining up with TRBD2. The CDR3 has 18 amino acids. Per the germline V gene, CDR1 is KGHSH and CDR2 is LQKENI. With V trimmed by 0 bases and J by 2 bases, 5 bases remained unmatched. The DNA of the CDR3 is TGTGCCAGCTCACCACCACGGACTAGCGGGAGTGACACAGATACGCAGTATTTT. Residues: CASSPPRTSGSDTDTQYF.